This TCR beta chain stems from a study of blood T cells in healthy people across ages. A sample-barcoded 5' primer and a J-beta primer mix were used in a second PCR of about 6 to 12 cycles. The authors tagged each cDNA molecule using a template-switch adaptor with 12 random nucleotides. TCRdb itself ran the 5' RACE reads through MiXCR, one entry per CDR3 protein. Here the sample spans about 1.7 million distinct CDR3 sequences, under 30% being singletons. V shed 0 bases and J shed 12 bases, with 18 bases lying between them. Germline loops: CDR1 SGHTA, CDR2 FQGNSA. CDR3 length equals 15 residues. This clonotype was counted a few times. Its target is unknown. Notes on the study in general: A roughly linear age-dependent decrease characterized TCR beta diversity per million T cells. The long-lived group displayed more naive CD4+ cells, plus higher diversity, than the aged donors did.

Healthy Caucasian individuals from Russia aged roughly 6 to 95 served as donors. The TCR was taken from a woman aged 25 to 39 in good health. V and J are TRBV7-2 and TRBJ2-1; D might be TRBD2 (5 bases). Sequenced input: blood. In nucleotides, the CDR3 is TGTGCCAGCAGCTTAGCCCAACAGTCCGGAGGTGCGCAGTTCTTC. It is translated as CASSLAQQSGGAQFF.